The text below deals with one TCR beta chain. Antigen: not known. Profiling relied on immunoSEQ multiplex PCR, and the TCRdb table lists in-frame clones only, not all of them. The sample has 45,000 to 60,000 clones; 70% are singletons. The sample originates from a study of T cell clones after liver transplantation. Study at large: Three of the eight recipients were HCV-positive; the rest had non-autoimmune, non-viral transplant indications.

V lost 3 bases to trimming and J lost 8 bases, with 8 bases between them. CDR1 and CDR2 from the germline V gene are GTSNPN and SVGIG (reference sequence). The CDR3 has 12 residues. Study-wide points: A larger donor-reactive than third-party decline suggested partial antigen-specific deletion.

The sample was CD4+ T cells from blood, taken at the approximately 16-month timepoint. The rearrangement joins TRBV30 to TRBJ1-6; D remains unclear. The receptor was isolated from a human patient who received a liver transplant. Part of the T cell pool may stem from the graft donor. CDR3 nucleotide sequence: TGTGCCTGGAGAAACGGGGATTCACCCCTCCACTTT. Encoded protein: CAWRNGDSPLHF.